This TCR beta chain was retrieved from a study of blood T cell repertoires in COVID-19. Whole-study context: In each case, the material was cDNA or gDNA derived from T cells, B-cell-depleted T cells, or PBMCs.

CDR1 MNHEY and CDR2 SVGAGI come from the germline V gene. V gave up 8 bases and J gave up 5 bases; unmatched junction bases: 4. The CDR3 has 13 residues. Sequencing was performed with immunoSEQ multiplex PCR; in TCRdb, only in-frame clones are kept and a portion is missing. The sample has about 190,000 clones, about 91% seen once; the top ten hold 4% to 5%. The sample comprised peripheral blood. The V and J genes are TRBV6-5 and TRBJ2-2; 8 bases align to TRBD2. The sequence derives from a woman aged 25 to 39 with acute or convalescent COVID-19. The CDR3 loop reads CASDSGITGELFF. CDR3 in DNA: TGTGCCAGCGATAGCGGGATTACCGGGGAGCTGTTTTTT.